This TCR beta chain was obtained from a study of control samples from healthy donors and cancer patients. Measured with immunoSEQ multiplex PCR; TCRdb has only the in-frame clones, and not every one. The sample contains approximately 79,000 clones, 70% to 90% of which appear only once. This TCR came from a man aged 50 to 59 in good health. Source material: blood.

In DNA, the CDR3 is TGTGCCAGCAGCTCACAATTGACTAGCGGTCAAAACATTCAGTACTTC. Translating gives CASSSQLTSGQNIQYF. V is TRBV7-8 and J is TRBJ2-4; 9 positions match TRBD2. Unmatched junction bases numbered 9, after V lost 4 bases and J lost 5 bases. The CDR3 runs to 16 residues. Per germline, CDR1 SGHVS and CDR2 FQNEAQ.